This T cell receptor (beta chain) stems from a study of monozygotic twins with inflammatory bowel disease. TCRdb reprocessed the 5' RACE reads, with one entry per CDR3 protein and no DNA. Recorded for this sample: fewer than 200,000 distinct CDR3 sequences. In regard to this clonotype: Antigen specificity is unknown.

Whole-study results and caveats: Especially where disease activity was present, IBD patients had fewer clonotypes in common with others than healthy twins did. Evidence did not back any single strong signal or clonotype linked to IBD. Variability may have been added to patient repertoires by differing immunosuppressive treatments.

Germline values: CDR1 MDHEN, CDR2 SYDVKM. The CDR3 runs 16 residues. With no T cell sorting beforehand, total RNA was isolated from whole blood. The sample consisted of blood. The gene calls are TRBV28 and TRBJ2-4; no DNA is available, so the TRBD1 call from TCRdb remains unchecked. This clonotype was obtained from a human donor with ulcerative colitis or Crohn's disease, or a healthy co-twin of an affected twin (not recorded which). The CDR3 reads CASSRSGFGGKNIQYF.